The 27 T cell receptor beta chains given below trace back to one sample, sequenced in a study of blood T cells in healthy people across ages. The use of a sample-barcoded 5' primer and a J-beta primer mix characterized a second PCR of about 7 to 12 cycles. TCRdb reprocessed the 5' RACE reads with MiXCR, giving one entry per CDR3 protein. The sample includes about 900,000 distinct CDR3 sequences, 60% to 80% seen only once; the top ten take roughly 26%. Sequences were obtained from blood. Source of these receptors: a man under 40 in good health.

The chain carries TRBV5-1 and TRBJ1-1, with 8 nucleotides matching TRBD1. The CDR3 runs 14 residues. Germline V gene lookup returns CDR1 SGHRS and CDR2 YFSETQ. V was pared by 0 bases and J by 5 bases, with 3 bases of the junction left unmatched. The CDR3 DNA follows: TGCGCCAGCAGCTTGGAGGGACAGGCGACTGAAGCTTTCTTT. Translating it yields CASSLEGQATEAFF.

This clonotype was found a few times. CDR3 sequence: CASNGGDTQYF. CDR3 nucleotides: TGTGCCAGCAACGGTGGCGATACGCAGTACTTC. This chain connects TRBV3-1 to TRBJ2-5; D not certain. The CDR3 contains 11 residues. CDR1 LGHDT and CDR2 YNNKEL come from the germline V gene (reference sequence). V was clipped by 7 bases and J by 11 bases, with 14 bases between them.

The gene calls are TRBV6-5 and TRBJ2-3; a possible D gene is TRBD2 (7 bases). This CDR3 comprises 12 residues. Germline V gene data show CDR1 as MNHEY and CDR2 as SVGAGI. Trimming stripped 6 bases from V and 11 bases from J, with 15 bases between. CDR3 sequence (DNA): TGTGCCAGCAGCTCACAAGGGGGGGGGCAGTATTTT. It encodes CASSSQGGGQYF.

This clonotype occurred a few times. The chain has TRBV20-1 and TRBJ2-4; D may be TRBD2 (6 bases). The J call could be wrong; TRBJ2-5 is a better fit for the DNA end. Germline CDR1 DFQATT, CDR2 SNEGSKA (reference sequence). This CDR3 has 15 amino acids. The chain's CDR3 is CSASGPGLGSETQYF. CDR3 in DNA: TGCAGTGCTAGCGGTCCGGGACTTGGGTCAGAGACCCAGTACTTC.

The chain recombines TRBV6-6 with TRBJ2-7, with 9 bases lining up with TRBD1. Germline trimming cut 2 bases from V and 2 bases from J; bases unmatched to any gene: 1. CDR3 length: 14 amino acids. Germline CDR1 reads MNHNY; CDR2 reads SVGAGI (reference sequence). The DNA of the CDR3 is TGTGCCAGCAGTTACGGGGACAGGGCCTACGAGCAGTACTTC. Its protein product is CASSYGDRAYEQYF.

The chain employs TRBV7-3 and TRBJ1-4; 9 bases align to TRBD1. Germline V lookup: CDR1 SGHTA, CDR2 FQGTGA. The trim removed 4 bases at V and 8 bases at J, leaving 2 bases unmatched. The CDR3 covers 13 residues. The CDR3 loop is CASSYGQGEKLFF. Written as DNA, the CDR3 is TGTGCCAGCAGCTACGGACAGGGGGAAAAACTGTTTTTT.

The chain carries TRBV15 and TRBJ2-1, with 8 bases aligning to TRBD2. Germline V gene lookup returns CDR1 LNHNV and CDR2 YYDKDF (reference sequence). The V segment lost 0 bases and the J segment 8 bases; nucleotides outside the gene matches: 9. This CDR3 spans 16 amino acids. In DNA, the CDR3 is TGTGCCACCAGCAGAGATGGGACTAGAGTTTCTGATGAGCAGTTCTTC. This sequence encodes CATSRDGTRVSDEQFF.

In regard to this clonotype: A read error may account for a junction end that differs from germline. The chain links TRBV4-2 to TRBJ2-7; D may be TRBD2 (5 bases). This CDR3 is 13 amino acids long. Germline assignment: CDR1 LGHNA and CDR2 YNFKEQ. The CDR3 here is CASSRVAAGEQYF. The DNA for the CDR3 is TGTGCCAGCAGCCGAGTCGCGGCGGGCGAGCAGTATTTC.

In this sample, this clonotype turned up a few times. The CDR3 reads CASSLVPAGLEQFF. The CDR3 nucleotides read TGTGCCAGCAGCTTAGTCCCGGCAGGCCTAGAGCAGTTCTTC. This chain links TRBV7-2 with TRBJ2-1; D remains unclear. This CDR3 is built from 14 residues. CDR1 SGHTA and CDR2 FQGNSA come from the germline V gene. V was trimmed by 1 base and J by 10 bases, leaving 14 bases between them.

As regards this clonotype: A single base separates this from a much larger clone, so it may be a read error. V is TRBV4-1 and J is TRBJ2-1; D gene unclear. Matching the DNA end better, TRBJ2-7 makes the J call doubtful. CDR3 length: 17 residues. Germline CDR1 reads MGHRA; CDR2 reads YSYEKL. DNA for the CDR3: TGCGCCAGCAGCCAAGAATTAACCGGGTACTCCTACAATGAGCAGTACTTC. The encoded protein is CASSQELTGYSYNEQYF.

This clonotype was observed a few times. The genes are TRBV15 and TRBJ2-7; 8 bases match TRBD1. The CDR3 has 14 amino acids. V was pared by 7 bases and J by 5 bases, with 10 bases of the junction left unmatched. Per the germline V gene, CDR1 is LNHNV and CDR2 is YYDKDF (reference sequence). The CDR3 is CATNQGATGDEQYF. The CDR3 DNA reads TGTGCCACCAATCAGGGGGCAACGGGAGACGAGCAGTACTTC.

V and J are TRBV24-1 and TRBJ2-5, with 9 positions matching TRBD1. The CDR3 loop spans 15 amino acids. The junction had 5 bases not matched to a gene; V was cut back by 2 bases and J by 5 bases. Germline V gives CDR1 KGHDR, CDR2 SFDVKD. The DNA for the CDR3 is TGTGCCACCAGTGATTCTCGACAGGGGGGCGAGACCCAGTACTTC. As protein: CATSDSRQGGETQYF.

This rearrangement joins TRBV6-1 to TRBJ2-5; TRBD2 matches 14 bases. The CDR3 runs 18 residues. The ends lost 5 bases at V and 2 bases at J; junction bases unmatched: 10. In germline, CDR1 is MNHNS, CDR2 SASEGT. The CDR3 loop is CASSKRPGLAGVQETQYF. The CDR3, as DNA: TGTGCCAGCAGTAAGCGCCCGGGACTAGCGGGGGTACAAGAGACCCAGTACTTC.

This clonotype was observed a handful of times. The CDR3: CSVGGAGYNEQFF. CDR3 nucleotide sequence: TGCAGCGTTGGTGGGGCAGGTTACAATGAGCAGTTCTTC. The gene calls are TRBV29-1 and TRBJ2-1, with D perhaps matching TRBD1 (5 bases). The germline V gene encodes CDR1 SQVTM and CDR2 ANQGSEA. CDR3 length equals 13 residues. Trimming pared 4 bases from V and 4 bases from J, leaving 11 bases between.

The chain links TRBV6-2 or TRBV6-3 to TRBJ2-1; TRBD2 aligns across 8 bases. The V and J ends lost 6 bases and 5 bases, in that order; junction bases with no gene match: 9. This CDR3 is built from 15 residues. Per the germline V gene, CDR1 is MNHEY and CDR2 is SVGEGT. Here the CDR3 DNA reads TGTGCCAGCAGGGAGGGGCTAGCGGGCCACAATGAGCAGTTCTTC. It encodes CASREGLAGHNEQFF.

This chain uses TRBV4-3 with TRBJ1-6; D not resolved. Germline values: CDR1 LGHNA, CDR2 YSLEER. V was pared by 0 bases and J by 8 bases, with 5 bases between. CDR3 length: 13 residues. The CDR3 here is CASSQEEDSPLHF. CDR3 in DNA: TGCGCCAGCAGCCAAGAGGAGGATTCACCCCTCCACTTT.

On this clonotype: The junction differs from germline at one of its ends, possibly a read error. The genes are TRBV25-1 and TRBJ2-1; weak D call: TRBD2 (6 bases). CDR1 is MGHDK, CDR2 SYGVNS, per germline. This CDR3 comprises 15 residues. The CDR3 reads CASREEGNSYNERFF. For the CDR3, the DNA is TGTGCCAGCAGGGAGGAGGGAAACTCCTACAATGAGCGGTTCTTC.

Here the CDR3 reads CASSQDPPGGPADTQYF. DNA for the CDR3: TGCGCCAGCAGCCAAGATCCCCCGGGGGGGCCGGCAGATACGCAGTATTTT. This rearrangement joins TRBV4-3 to TRBJ2-3; the match to TRBD2 covers 8 bases. Germline V gene sequence: CDR1 LGHNA, CDR2 YSLEER. The CDR3 consists of 17 residues. The junction had 9 bases not matched to a gene; V was cut back by 0 bases and J by 4 bases.

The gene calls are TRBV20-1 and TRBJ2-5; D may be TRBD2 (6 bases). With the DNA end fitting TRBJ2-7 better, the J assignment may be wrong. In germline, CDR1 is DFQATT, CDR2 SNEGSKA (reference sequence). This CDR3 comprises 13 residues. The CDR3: CSARDFSDYEQYF. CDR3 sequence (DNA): TGCAGTGCTCGGGACTTCAGCGACTACGAGCAGTACTTC.

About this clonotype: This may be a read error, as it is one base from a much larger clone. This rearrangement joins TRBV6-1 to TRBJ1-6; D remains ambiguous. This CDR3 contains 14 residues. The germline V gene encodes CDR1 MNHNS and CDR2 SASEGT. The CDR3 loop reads CAGSEAMGNSPLHF. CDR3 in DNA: TGTGCCGGCAGTGAAGCGATGGGAAATTCACCCCTCCACTTT.

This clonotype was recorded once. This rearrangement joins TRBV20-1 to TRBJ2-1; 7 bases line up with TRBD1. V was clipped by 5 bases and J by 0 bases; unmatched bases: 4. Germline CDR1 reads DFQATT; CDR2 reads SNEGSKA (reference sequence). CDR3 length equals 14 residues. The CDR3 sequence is CSARTGNSYNEQFF. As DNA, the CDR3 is TGCAGTGCTCGGACAGGCAACTCCTACAATGAGCAGTTCTTC.

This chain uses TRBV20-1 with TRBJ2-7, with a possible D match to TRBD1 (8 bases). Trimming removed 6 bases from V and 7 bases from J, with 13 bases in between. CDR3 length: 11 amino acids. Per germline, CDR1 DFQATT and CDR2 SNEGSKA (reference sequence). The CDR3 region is CSANRGGEQYF. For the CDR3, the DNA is TGCAGTGCAAACAGGGGGGGAGAGCAGTACTTC.

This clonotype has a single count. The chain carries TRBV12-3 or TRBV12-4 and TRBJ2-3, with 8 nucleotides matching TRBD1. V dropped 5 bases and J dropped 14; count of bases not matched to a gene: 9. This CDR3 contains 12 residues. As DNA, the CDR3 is TGTGCCAGCAGTGCTCAGGGGGCAGCAACGTATTTT. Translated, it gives CASSAQGAATYF.

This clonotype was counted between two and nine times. CDR3 region: CAISEGPSKNSPLHF. CDR3 nucleotides: TGTGCCATCAGTGAAGGCCCGAGTAAGAATTCACCCCTCCACTTT. This sequence joins TRBV10-3 and TRBJ1-6; D gene uncertain. Trimming cost V 3 bases and J 7 bases, with 13 bases left between them. Germline CDR1 ENHRY, CDR2 SYGVKD. The CDR3 has 15 residues.

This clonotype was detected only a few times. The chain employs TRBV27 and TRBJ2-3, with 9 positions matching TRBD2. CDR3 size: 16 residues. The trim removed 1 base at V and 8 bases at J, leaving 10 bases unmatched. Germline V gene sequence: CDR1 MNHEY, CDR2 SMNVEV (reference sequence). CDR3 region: CASSLYASGAAFTQYF. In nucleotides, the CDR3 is TGTGCCAGCAGTTTATACGCTAGCGGGGCGGCTTTTACGCAGTATTTT.

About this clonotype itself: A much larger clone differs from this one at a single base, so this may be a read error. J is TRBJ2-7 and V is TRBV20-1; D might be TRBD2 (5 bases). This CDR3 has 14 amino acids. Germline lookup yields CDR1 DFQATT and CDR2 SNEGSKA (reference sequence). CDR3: CSAVRTAGSCEQYF. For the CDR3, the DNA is TGCAGTGCCGTCAGGACCGCGGGCTCCTGCGAGCAGTACTTC.

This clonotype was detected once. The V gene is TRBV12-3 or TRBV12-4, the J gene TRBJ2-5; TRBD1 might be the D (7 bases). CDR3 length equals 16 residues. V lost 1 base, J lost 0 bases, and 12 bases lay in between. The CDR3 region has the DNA TGTGCCAGCAGTTTAGGACCAGGGGGGTACCAAGAGACCCAGTACTTC. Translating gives CASSLGPGGYQETQYF.